This T cell receptor (beta chain) was obtained from a study of shared clonotypes between healthy human individuals. Overall study context: There were three CD4 naive, three CD4 memory, two CD8 naive and one CD8 memory plates per donor. Overall study results and limits: Though the depth was large, rarefaction showed that sorted-subset sequencing was incomplete.

Generated by immunoSEQ multiplex PCR, the TCRdb table keeps only in-frame clones and is missing some. The sample includes around 700,000 clones, about three quarters seen only once; the top ten take around 1.8%. CDR1 is SQVTM and CDR2 is ANQGSEA in the germline V gene. This CDR3 contains 12 residues. V lost 6 bases and J 2 bases, leaving 10 bases between the germline ends. It was into CD45RA+ naive and CD45RA-negative memory subsets that the CD4+ cells were split. There are many counts of this clone. Its antigen is not identified. The rearrangement joins TRBV29-1 to TRBJ1-1; D perhaps matches TRBD1 (5 bases). Material for sequencing was memory CD4+ T cells sorted from blood. Subset here: CD45RA-negative fraction. This sequence was found in a woman in her twenties or thirties in good health. The DNA for the CDR3 is TGCAGCGTGCGCAGGGTCAACACTGAAGCTTTCTTT. It specifies CSVRRVNTEAFF.